One TCR beta chain is described in this entry. Only in-frame clones appear in the TCRdb table, and some are missing; sequencing was by immunoSEQ multiplex PCR. The repertoire holds around 50,000 clones, with almost 80% as singletons. The data belong to a study of blood T cell repertoires in COVID-19. CDR3 size: 12 residues. Trimming shortened V by 5 bases and J by 4 bases, and 7 bases separated the two germline ends. The V gene's germline CDR1 is SGHVS and CDR2 FQNEAQ. The sequence was obtained from a woman aged 50 to 60 with acute COVID-19. Sample: PBMCs or T cells enriched from blood (not recorded which). This chain uses TRBV7-8 with TRBJ2-3; no definite D call. As DNA, the CDR3 is TGTGCCAGCAGCCCCTATTCAGATACGCAGTATTTT. Translated: CASSPYSDTQYF.